What follows is one TCR beta chain and its context. Its target is not known. This specimen comes from a study of T cell responses to AZD1222 COVID-19 vaccine. Overall study context: Combined were second doses at about 4 or about 12 weeks.

Broader study findings: The donor group comprised mostly white British people and more females; the analysis possibly underestimated clonal diversity.

The CDR3 is 15 residues long. CDR1 and CDR2 from the germline V gene are KGHDR and SFDVKD. V shed 12 bases and J 6 bases; nucleotides not matched to a gene: 15. The assay was immunoSEQ multiplex PCR, and TCRdb's table has in-frame clones only and misses some. The table has about 140,000 clones, approximately 80% seen once. The starting material was peripheral blood, obtained on day 0 of AZD1222 vaccination. The chain uses TRBV24-1 and TRBJ1-4; 7 bases are shared with TRBD1. This TCR was recovered from an adult in good health. CDR3 coding DNA: TGTGCCGTCGGGACAGCCCATGGAATGGATGAAAAACTGTTTTTT. Encoded protein: CAVGTAHGMDEKLFF.